Presented here are 31 T cell receptor beta chains from one specimen sequenced in a study of CD8 T cells in Susac syndrome. About 0.5 to 1 ug RNA was reverse transcribed with random hexamers. TCRdb re-called the immunoSEQ multiplex PCR reads with MiXCR, one entry per CDR3 protein. The table lists 250,000 to 300,000 distinct CDR3 sequences, around 83% of them singletons. The specimen was CD8+ T cells from PBMCs. These receptors all stem from a human donor with multiple sclerosis.

This chain's CDR3 is CASSYGQGVYEQYF. As DNA, the CDR3 is TGTGCCAGCAGTTACGGCCAGGGAGTCTACGAGCAGTACTTC. This chain joins TRBV28 and TRBJ2-7, with D perhaps being TRBD1 or TRBD2 (5 bases each). CDR3 length equals 14 residues. The germline V and J ends were trimmed by 4 bases and 3 bases, with 13 bases remaining between them. Germline V gene sequence: CDR1 MDHEN, CDR2 SYDVKM. The whole variable domain, remainder taken from reference TRBV28 and TRBJ2-7, is DVKVTQSSRYLVKRTGEKVFLECVQDMDHENMFWYRQDPGLGLRLIYFSYDVKMKEKGDIPEGYSVSREKKERFSLILESASTNQTSMYLCASSYGQGVYEQYFGPGTRLTVT.

V gene TRBV20-1 combines with J gene TRBJ1-4, with D hard to call. V was pared by 1 base and J by 7 bases, with 13 bases between. CDR1 and CDR2 (germline): DFQATT, SNEGSKA (reference sequence). The CDR3 runs 14 residues. This CDR3 reads CSARVSERPEKLFF. DNA for the CDR3: TGCAGTGCTAGAGTCAGCGAACGCCCTGAAAAACTGTTTTTT.

The CDR3, as DNA: TGCGCCAGCAAGGGACAACGTGGCTACACCTTC. This translates into CASKGQRGYTF. The chain employs TRBV5-1 and TRBJ1-2, with D perhaps TRBD1 (6 bases). CDR1 is SGHRS, CDR2 YFSETQ, per germline. There are 11 residues in the CDR3. The V end was cut by 6 bases, the J end by 7 bases, with 10 bases between.

The chain uses TRBV27 and TRBJ2-1, with D uncertain. CDR1 MNHEY and CDR2 SMNVEV come from the germline V gene (reference sequence). The CDR3 covers 14 residues. The germline V and J ends were trimmed by 2 bases and 2 bases, with 7 bases remaining between them. CDR3 in amino acids: CASSLHGAYNEQFF. DNA of the CDR3: TGTGCCAGCAGTTTACACGGAGCCTACAATGAGCAGTTCTTC.

The genes are TRBV24-1 and TRBJ1-5, with 7 positions matching TRBD1. V lost 5 bases, J lost 6 bases, and 6 bases stayed unmatched. Germline loops: CDR1 KGHDR, CDR2 SFDVKD. This CDR3 spans 14 amino acids. This CDR3 is CATSVTGASQPQHF. As DNA, the CDR3 is TGTGCCACCAGTGTAACAGGGGCGTCTCAGCCCCAGCATTTT.

This clonotype was seen once. The chain combines TRBV14 with TRBJ2-5, with D possibly matching TRBD1 (5 bases). The CDR3 has 13 residues. Germline V CDR1 and CDR2: SGHDN, FVKESK. Between the trimmed V and J ends, which lost 3 bases and 1 base, there was a span of 6 bases. The CDR3 region is CASSHRVQETQYF. CDR3 coding DNA: TGTGCCAGCAGCCACAGGGTCCAAGAGACCCAGTACTTC.

V usage is TRBV5-6 and J usage is TRBJ1-4; TRBD1 might be the D (5 bases). Germline CDR1 is SGHDT and CDR2 is YYEEEE. CDR3 length: 13 amino acids. The V end lost 5 bases, the J end lost 7 bases, and 12 bases lay between the germline ends. The CDR3 sequence: CASRDTWSEKLFF. CDR3 bases: TGTGCCAGCAGGGACACTTGGAGTGAAAAACTGTTTTTT.

This rearrangement joins TRBV28 to TRBJ1-3, with a tentative D call TRBD1 (6 bases). This CDR3 has 17 residues. The germline V and J ends were trimmed by 8 bases and 0 bases, with 20 bases remaining between them. Germline loops: CDR1 MDHEN, CDR2 SYDVKM. In DNA form, the CDR3 reads TGTGCCAGCCTCTTTCGGAGGGGGAGGGCCTCTGGAAACACCATATATTTT. It codes for CASLFRRGRASGNTIYF.

The chain combines TRBV27 with TRBJ1-4, with D unclear. The length of the CDR3 is 13 residues. CDR1 is MNHEY, CDR2 SMNVEV, per germline (reference sequence). The V and J ends lost 3 bases and 6 bases respectively, with 8 bases between them. The chain's CDR3 is CASSFNRDEKLFF. Written as DNA, the CDR3 is TGTGCCAGCAGTTTCAATCGCGATGAAAAACTGTTTTTT.

The chain carries TRBV7-9 and TRBJ1-6; TRBD1 is a possible D gene (5 bases). V lost 5 bases, J lost 7 bases, and 12 bases lay in between. The CDR3 totals 14 residues. Germline V gene sequence: CDR1 SEHNR, CDR2 FQNEAQ (reference sequence). The CDR3 sequence is CASSTGTRNSPLHF. The CDR3 DNA is TGTGCCAGCAGCACCGGGACCCGGAATTCACCCCTCCACTTT.

The rearrangement joins TRBV15 to TRBJ2-1; TRBD2 aligns across 7 bases. J lost 0 bases, V lost 0 bases, and 11 bases had no gene match. CDR3 length: 19 amino acids. Germline lookup yields CDR1 LNHNV and CDR2 YYDKDF (reference sequence). The DNA for the CDR3 is TGTGCCACCAGCAGAGAAGGCGGGAGTTACACGAGCTCCTACAATGAGCAGTTCTTC. Its translation: CATSREGGSYTSSYNEQFF. Based on the CDR3 plus reference TRBV15 and TRBJ2-1, the full variable domain is DAMVIQNPRYQVTQFGKPVTLSCSQTLNHNVMYWYQQKSSQAPKLLFHYYDKDFNNEADTPDNFQSRRPNTSFCFLDIRSPGLGDTAMYLCATSREGGSYTSSYNEQFFGPGTRLTVL.

The chain combines TRBV20-1 with TRBJ1-4; D is possibly TRBD1 (6 bases). Between the trimmed V and J ends, which lost 3 bases and 10 bases, there was a span of 15 bases. CDR3 length: 13 residues. Germline V gene lookup returns CDR1 DFQATT and CDR2 SNEGSKA (reference sequence). The CDR3 DNA follows: TGCAGTGCTAGTGTCGGGGGGCGAGGAAAACTGTTTTTT. This sequence encodes CSASVGGRGKLFF.

This chain uses TRBV4-1 with TRBJ2-4, with TRBD2 identical over 8 bases. CDR3 length equals 13 residues. Per the germline V gene, CDR1 is MGHRA and CDR2 is YSYEKL. J gave up 10 bases and V 5 bases, and 7 bases lay outside the gene matches. DNA of the CDR3: TGCGCCAGCAGCTTCGGGGGGGGAGGAATTCAGTACTTC. Translation: CASSFGGGGIQYF.

This clonotype was recorded only once. The rearrangement uses TRBV6-5 and TRBJ2-1; 13 bases agree with TRBD2. The CDR3 is 18 residues long. From germline, CDR1 is MNHEY and CDR2 SVGAGI. Germline trimming cut 2 bases from V and 5 bases from J; bases unmatched to any gene: 9. CDR3 nucleotides: TGTGCCAGCAGTTACGACCTTACCGGGACTAGCGGGGACAATGAGCAGTTCTTC. Translating it yields CASSYDLTGTSGDNEQFF.

The rearrangement uses TRBV2 and TRBJ2-5; perhaps TRBD2 as D (6 bases). The CDR3 consists of 14 residues. The germline CDR1 and CDR2 sequences are SNHLY and FYNNEI. V was clipped by 7 bases and J by 2 bases, with 14 bases between them. The CDR3 region is CASTLTGDQETQYF. As DNA, the CDR3 is TGTGCCAGCACTCTTACGGGAGATCAAGAGACCCAGTACTTC.

This chain links TRBV10-3 with TRBJ2-1, with TRBD2 identical over 7 bases. V shed 10 bases and J 5 bases; nucleotides not matched to a gene: 5. This CDR3 comprises 12 residues. Germline V gene lookup returns CDR1 ENHRY and CDR2 SYGVKD. The CDR3 DNA reads TGTGCCACCGAGCGGGATAACAATGAGCAGTTCTTC. This gives the protein CATERDNNEQFF.

The genes are TRBV9 and TRBJ2-3, with D tentatively TRBD1 (5 bases). The germline V and J ends were trimmed by 2 bases and 4 bases, with 11 bases remaining between them. Germline V CDR1 and CDR2: SGDLS, YYNGEE. The CDR3 contains 14 residues. The CDR3 reads CASSVDKTSDTQYF. CDR3 coding DNA: TGTGCCAGCAGCGTGGACAAGACCTCAGATACGCAGTATTTT.

The J gene is TRBJ2-3, the V gene TRBV12-3 or TRBV12-4; tentatively, D is TRBD2 (6 bases). The CDR3 is 14 amino acids. Deletions cut 5 bases from V and 6 bases from J, with 15 bases between. The CDR3 protein is CASSLEGSVDTQYF. CDR3 sequence (DNA): TGTGCCAGCAGTCTGGAGGGCTCTGTTGATACGCAGTATTTT.

The V gene is TRBV20-1, the J gene TRBJ2-1; TRBD2 aligns across 7 bases. The CDR3 contains 12 residues. The V gene end was trimmed by 2 bases and the J gene end by 8 bases; junction bases not matched to a gene: 3. Germline CDR1 and CDR2: DFQATT and SNEGSKA (reference sequence). CDR3 sequence (DNA): TGCAGTGCTAGAAGGCGGGAGCATGAGCAGTTCTTC. This codes for CSARRREHEQFF.

V is TRBV20-1 and J is TRBJ2-1; unclear D gene. The CDR3 is 12 amino acids. Trimming removed 3 bases at V and 4 bases at J, with 7 bases between. The germline V gene encodes CDR1 DFQATT and CDR2 SNEGSKA (reference sequence). The CDR3 DNA follows: TGCAGTGCTAGGGCCGAATACAATGAGCAGTTCTTC. Translated: CSARAEYNEQFF.

The chain employs TRBV28 and TRBJ2-1, with D perhaps being TRBD1 or TRBD2 (6 bases each). The length of the CDR3 is 16 residues. In germline, CDR1 is MDHEN, CDR2 SYDVKM. V shed 6 bases and J shed 7 bases, with 22 bases lying between them. This chain's CDR3 is CASSPQSGPGANEQFF. The CDR3 DNA reads as TGTGCCAGCAGCCCCCAATCCGGGCCGGGGGCAAATGAGCAGTTCTTC.

The rearrangement uses TRBV3-1 and TRBJ2-5; D is possibly TRBD2 (5 bases). Germline CDR1 reads LGHDT; CDR2 reads YNNKEL (reference sequence). Trimming removed 1 base at V and 4 bases at J, with 13 bases between. There are 15 residues in the CDR3. The chain's CDR3 is CASSQVGGRGETQYF. As DNA, the CDR3 is TGTGCCAGCAGCCAAGTGGGTGGGAGAGGAGAGACCCAGTACTTC.

This clonotype was found once. CDR3 protein: CASTLWRGSYEQYF. CDR3 bases: TGTGCCAGCACCCTCTGGAGGGGGTCCTACGAGCAGTACTTC. The rearrangement links TRBV28 to TRBJ2-7, with D perhaps assigned TRBD1 or TRBD2 (6 bases each). This CDR3 comprises 14 residues. In germline, CDR1 is MDHEN, CDR2 SYDVKM. V lost 7 bases, J lost 1 base, and 14 bases lay in between.

This clonotype was counted a single time. The rearrangement joins TRBV4-2 to TRBJ2-3, with D perhaps given as TRBD1 or TRBD2 (6 bases each). CDR1 is LGHNA, CDR2 YNFKEQ, per germline. The CDR3 is made up of 17 amino acids. The V gene lost 0 bases and the J gene lost 3 bases, with 16 bases spanning the gap. The CDR3 reads CASSQEERGVETDTQYF. The CDR3 DNA is TGTGCCAGCAGCCAAGAGGAAAGGGGGGTCGAGACAGATACGCAGTATTTT.

The chain uses TRBV4-1 and TRBJ2-1; D uncertain. V lost 0 bases, J lost 4 bases, and 10 bases lay in between. The CDR3 totals 15 residues. Germline CDR1 MGHRA, CDR2 YSYEKL. The CDR3 is CASSQDWGRYNEQFF. In nucleotides, the CDR3 is TGCGCCAGCAGCCAAGACTGGGGTCGATACAATGAGCAGTTCTTC.

This sequence joins TRBV12-3 or TRBV12-4 and TRBJ2-6; TRBD2 aligns across 7 bases. The CDR3 extends over 15 amino acids. Trimming took 5 bases from V and 3 from J; bases not matched to a gene: 4. The CDR3 reads CASSTREDGANVLTF. For the CDR3, the DNA is TGTGCCAGCAGTACCCGGGAGGATGGGGCCAACGTCCTGACTTTC.

The rearrangement links TRBV7-9 to TRBJ2-3, with TRBD2 identical over 13 bases. CDR3 length equals 18 residues. The trim removed 1 base at V and 4 bases at J, leaving 8 bases unmatched. Germline assignment: CDR1 SEHNR and CDR2 FQNEAQ (reference sequence). CDR3 sequence (DNA): TGTGCCAGCAGCTTAGGAATTGGACTAGCGGGAGACGCAGATACGCAGTATTTT. As protein: CASSLGIGLAGDADTQYF.

The chain uses TRBV6-4 and TRBJ2-3; D might be TRBD2 (6 bases). Per the germline V gene, CDR1 is MRHNA and CDR2 is SNTAGT. The CDR3 length is 13 residues. V gave up 3 bases and J gave up 6 bases, with 10 bases separating them. The DNA of the CDR3 is TGTGCCAGCAGTGAGCGGGATCTGGATACGCAGTATTTT. This translates into CASSERDLDTQYF.

This clonotype appeared once. V gene TRBV9 combines with J gene TRBJ1-4, with TRBD1 matching over 9 bases. The ends lost 4 bases at V and 8 bases at J; junction bases unmatched: 15. CDR3 length: 17 residues. CDR1 and CDR2 (germline): SGDLS, YYNGEE. The DNA of the CDR3 is TGTGCCAGCAGCTTGGGACAGGGATCGCGCCTCGGGGAAAAACTGTTTTTT. This encodes CASSLGQGSRLGEKLFF.

The chain's CDR3 is CASSRAGSFF. DNA for the CDR3: TGTGCCAGCAGCAGAGCGGGCTCTTTCTTT. The chain carries TRBV21-1 and TRBJ1-1. TRBV21-1 is a pseudogene. The CDR3 has 10 residues.

The chain employs TRBV19 and TRBJ1-5; D is ambiguous. The CDR3 extends over 15 amino acids. The ends were cut back, 2 bases at V and 0 bases at J, with 8 bases in the middle. Per germline, CDR1 LNHDA and CDR2 SQIVND (reference sequence). The CDR3 region has the DNA TGTGCCAGTAGTATATACGGGGATAGCAATCAGCCCCAGCATTTT. It codes for CASSIYGDSNQPQHF.